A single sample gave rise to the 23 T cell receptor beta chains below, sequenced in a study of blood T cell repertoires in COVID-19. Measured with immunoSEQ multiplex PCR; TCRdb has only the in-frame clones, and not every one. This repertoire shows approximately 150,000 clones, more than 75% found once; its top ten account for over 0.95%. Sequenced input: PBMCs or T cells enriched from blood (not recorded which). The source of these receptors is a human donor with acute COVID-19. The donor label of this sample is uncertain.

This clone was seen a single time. The CDR3 DNA is TGCGCCAGCAGTGTCACGGGGGGCACTGGTGAGCAGTTCTTC. Its translation: CASSVTGGTGEQFF. The V call is TRBV10-2, the J call TRBJ2-1, with TRBD2 as a possible D gene (7 bases). V lost 4 bases and J lost 9, with 16 bases in between. Germline lookup yields CDR1 WSHSY and CDR2 SAAADI. The length of the CDR3 is 14 residues.

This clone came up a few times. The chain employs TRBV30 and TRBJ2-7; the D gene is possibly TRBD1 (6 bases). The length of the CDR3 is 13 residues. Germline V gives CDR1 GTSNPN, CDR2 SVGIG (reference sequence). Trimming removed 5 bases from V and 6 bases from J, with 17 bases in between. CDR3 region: CAWGHRELGEQYF. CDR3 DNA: TGTGCCTGGGGCCACAGGGAGTTAGGCGAGCAGTACTTC.

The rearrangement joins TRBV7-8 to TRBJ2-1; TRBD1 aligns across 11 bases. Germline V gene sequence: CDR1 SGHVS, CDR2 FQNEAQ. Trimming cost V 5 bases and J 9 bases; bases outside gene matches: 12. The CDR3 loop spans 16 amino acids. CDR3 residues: CASSLSGGTGGSEQFF. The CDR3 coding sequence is TGTGCCAGCAGCCTCAGCGGGGGGACAGGGGGTAGTGAGCAGTTCTTC.

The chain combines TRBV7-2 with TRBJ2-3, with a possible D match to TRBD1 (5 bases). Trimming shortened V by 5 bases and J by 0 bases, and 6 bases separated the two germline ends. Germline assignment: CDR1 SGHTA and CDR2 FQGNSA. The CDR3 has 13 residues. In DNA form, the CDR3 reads TGTGCCAGCAGCGGGGCTAGCACAGATACGCAGTATTTT. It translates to CASSGASTDTQYF. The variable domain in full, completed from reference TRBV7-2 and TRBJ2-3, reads GAGVSQSPSNKVTEKGKDVELRCDPISGHTALYWYRQSLGQGLEFLIYFQGNSAPDKSGLPSDRFSAERTGGSVSTLTIQRTQQEDSAVYLCASSGASTDTQYFGPGTRLTVL.

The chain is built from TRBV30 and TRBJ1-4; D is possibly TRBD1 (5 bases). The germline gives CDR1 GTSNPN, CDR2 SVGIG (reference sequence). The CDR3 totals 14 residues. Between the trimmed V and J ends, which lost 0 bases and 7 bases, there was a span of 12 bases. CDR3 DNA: TGTGCCTGGAGTGTACCAGCAAGGGGTGAAAAACTGTTTTTT. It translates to CAWSVPARGEKLFF.

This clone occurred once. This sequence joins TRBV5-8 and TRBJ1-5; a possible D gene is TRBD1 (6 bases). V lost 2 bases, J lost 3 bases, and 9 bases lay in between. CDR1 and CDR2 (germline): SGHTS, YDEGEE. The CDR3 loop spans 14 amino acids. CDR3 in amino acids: CASSLWTANQPQHF. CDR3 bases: TGTGCCAGCAGCTTATGGACAGCCAATCAGCCCCAGCATTTT.

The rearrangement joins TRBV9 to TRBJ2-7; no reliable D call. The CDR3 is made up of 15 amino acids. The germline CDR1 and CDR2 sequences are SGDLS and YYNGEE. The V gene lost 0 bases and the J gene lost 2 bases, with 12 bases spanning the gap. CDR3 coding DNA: TGTGCCAGCAGCGTAGCCCCAGACAATACCTACGAGCAGTACTTC. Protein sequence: CASSVAPDNTYEQYF.

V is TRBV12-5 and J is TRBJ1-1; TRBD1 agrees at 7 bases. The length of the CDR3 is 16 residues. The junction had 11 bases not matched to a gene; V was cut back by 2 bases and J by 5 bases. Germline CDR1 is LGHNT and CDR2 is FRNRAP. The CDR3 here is CASGLRSGGLRTEAFF. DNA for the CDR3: TGTGCTAGTGGTTTGAGGTCAGGGGGGCTTCGGACTGAAGCTTTCTTT.

CDR3 amino acids: CASSSPGENSGNTIYF. The CDR3 coding sequence is TGTGCCAGCAGCTCCCCAGGTGAAAACTCTGGAAACACCATATATTTT. The chain joins TRBV7-6 to TRBJ1-3, with unresolved D. The V end lost 4 bases, the J end lost 0 bases, and 13 bases lay between the germline ends. This CDR3 region has 16 residues. CDR1 SGHVS and CDR2 FNYEAQ come from the germline V gene.

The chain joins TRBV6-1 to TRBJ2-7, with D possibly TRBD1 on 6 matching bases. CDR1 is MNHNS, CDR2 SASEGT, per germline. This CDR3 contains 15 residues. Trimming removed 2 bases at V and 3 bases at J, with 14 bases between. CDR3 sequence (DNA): TGTGCCAGCAGTGAAACCTCGGGACATTTCTACGAGCAGTACTTC. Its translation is CASSETSGHFYEQYF.

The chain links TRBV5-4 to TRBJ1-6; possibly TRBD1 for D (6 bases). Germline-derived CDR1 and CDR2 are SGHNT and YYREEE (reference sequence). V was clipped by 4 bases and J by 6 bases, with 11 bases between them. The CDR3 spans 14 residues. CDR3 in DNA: TGTGCCAGCAGCCTGACAGGCAGTAATTCACCCCTCCACTTT. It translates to CASSLTGSNSPLHF.

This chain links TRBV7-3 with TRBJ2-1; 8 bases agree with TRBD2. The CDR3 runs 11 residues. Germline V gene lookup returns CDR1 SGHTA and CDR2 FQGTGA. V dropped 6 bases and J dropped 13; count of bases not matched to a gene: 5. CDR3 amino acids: CASSPGGPQFF. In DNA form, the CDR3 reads TGTGCCAGCAGTCCGGGGGGGCCTCAGTTCTTC.

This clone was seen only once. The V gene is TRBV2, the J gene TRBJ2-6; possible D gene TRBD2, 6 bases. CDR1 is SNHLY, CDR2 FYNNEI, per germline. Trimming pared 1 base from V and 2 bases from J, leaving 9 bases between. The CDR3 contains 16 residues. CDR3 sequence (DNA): TGTGCCAGCAGTGAAGAAAGGAGGGCTGGGGCCAACGTCCTGACTTTC. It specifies CASSEERRAGANVLTF.

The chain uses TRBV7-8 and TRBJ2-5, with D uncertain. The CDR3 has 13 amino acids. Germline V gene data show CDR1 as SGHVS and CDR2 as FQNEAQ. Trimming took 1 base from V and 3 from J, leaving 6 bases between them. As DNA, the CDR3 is TGTGCCAGCAGCTTAGTCCTAAAAGAGACCCAGTACTTC. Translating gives CASSLVLKETQYF.

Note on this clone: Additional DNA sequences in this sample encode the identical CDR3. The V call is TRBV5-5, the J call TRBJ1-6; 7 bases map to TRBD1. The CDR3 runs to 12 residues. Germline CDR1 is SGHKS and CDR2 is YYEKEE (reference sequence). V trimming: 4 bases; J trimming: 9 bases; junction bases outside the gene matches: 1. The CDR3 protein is CASSQGGSPLHF. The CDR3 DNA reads TGTGCCAGCAGCCAGGGGGGTTCACCCCTCCACTTT.

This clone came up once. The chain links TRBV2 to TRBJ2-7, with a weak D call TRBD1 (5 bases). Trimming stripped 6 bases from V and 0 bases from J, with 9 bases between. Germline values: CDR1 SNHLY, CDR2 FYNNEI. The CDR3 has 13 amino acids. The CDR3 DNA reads TGTGCCAGCAGGCCGGACACCTCCTACGAGCAGTACTTC. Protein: CASRPDTSYEQYF.

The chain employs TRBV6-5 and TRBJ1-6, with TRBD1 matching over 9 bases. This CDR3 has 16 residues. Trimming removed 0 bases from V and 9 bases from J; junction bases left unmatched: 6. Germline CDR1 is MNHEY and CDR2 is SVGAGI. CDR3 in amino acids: CASSYSTGTGSSPLHF. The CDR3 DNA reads TGTGCCAGCAGTTACTCAACCGGGACAGGGAGTTCACCCCTCCACTTT.

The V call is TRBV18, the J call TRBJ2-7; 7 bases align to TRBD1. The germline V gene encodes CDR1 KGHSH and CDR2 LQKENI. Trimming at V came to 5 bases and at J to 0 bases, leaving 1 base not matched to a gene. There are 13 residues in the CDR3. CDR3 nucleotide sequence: TGTGCCAGCTCAGGGGACAGCTCCTACGAGCAGTACTTC. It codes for CASSGDSSYEQYF.

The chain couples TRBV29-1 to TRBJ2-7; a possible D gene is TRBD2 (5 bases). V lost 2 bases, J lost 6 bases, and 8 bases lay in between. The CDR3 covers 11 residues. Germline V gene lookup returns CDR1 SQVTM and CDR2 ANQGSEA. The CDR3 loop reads CSVERGSEQYF. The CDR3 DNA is TGCAGCGTTGAACGAGGGTCCGAGCAGTACTTC.

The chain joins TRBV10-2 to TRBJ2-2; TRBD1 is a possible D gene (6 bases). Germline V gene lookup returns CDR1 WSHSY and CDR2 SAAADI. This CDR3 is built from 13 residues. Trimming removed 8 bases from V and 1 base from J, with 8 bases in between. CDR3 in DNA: TGCGCCAGCGGGGGCCAGAACACCGGGGAGCTGTTTTTT. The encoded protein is CASGGQNTGELFF.

CDR3 nucleotides: TGTGCCAGTAGTTTAGGGGCTGGCACAGATACGCAGTATTTT. Translating it yields CASSLGAGTDTQYF. This chain connects TRBV19 to TRBJ2-3, with D possibly matching TRBD1 (5 bases). V was shortened by 5 bases and J by 1 base, with 10 bases between the two germline ends. The CDR3 totals 14 residues. From germline, CDR1 is LNHDA and CDR2 SQIVND (reference sequence).

CDR3 residues: CASSVGSGGQETQYF. The CDR3, as DNA: TGTGCCAGCAGCGTAGGATCCGGGGGCCAAGAGACCCAGTACTTC. The rearrangement uses TRBV9 and TRBJ2-5; TRBD2 is a possible D gene (6 bases). Germline CDR1 and CDR2: SGDLS and YYNGEE. V lost 0 bases and J 1 base, leaving 10 bases between the germline ends. The CDR3 length is 15 residues.

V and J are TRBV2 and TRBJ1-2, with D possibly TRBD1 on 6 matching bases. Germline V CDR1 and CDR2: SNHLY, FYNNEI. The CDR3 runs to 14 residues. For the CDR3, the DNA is TGTGCGTCCAAGGAGTCAGGGGTGGCCTATGGCTACACCTTC. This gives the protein CASKESGVAYGYTF.